One sample yielded the 15 T cell receptor beta chains listed below, sequenced in a study of blood T cell repertoires in COVID-19. Using immunoSEQ multiplex PCR, the repertoire was profiled, and TCRdb retains in-frame clones only, with some absent. The sample shows 31,000 or so clones, 75% to 90% of them seen only once. The sample was peripheral blood. Receptors were obtained from an elderly man with acute or convalescent COVID-19.

The chain couples TRBV30 to TRBJ2-4; no firm D call. In germline, CDR1 is GTSNPN, CDR2 SVGIG (reference sequence). Trimming took 0 bases from V and 0 from J, leaving 9 bases between them. This CDR3 has 15 residues. CDR3 DNA: TGTGCCTGGAGTGTGCAGACACTAGCCAAAAACATTCAGTACTTC. Protein: CAWSVQTLAKNIQYF.

The V call is TRBV5-1, the J call TRBJ1-5; D unclear. Trimming took 1 base from V and 0 from J, leaving 8 bases between them. CDR3 size: 15 residues. In germline, CDR1 is SGHRS, CDR2 YFSETQ. The CDR3 is CASSLTADSNQPQHF. For the CDR3, the DNA is TGCGCCAGCAGCTTGACCGCGGATAGCAATCAGCCCCAGCATTTT.

The chain uses TRBV29-1 and TRBJ1-2; D ambiguous. V was clipped by 7 bases and J by 4 bases, with 7 bases between them. Germline CDR1 and CDR2: SQVTM and ANQGSEA. This CDR3 has 10 amino acids. DNA of the CDR3: TGCAGCGCCTATCTCTATGGCTACACCTTC. This sequence encodes CSAYLYGYTF.

The chain employs TRBV5-1 and TRBJ1-6, with no clear D. There are 15 residues in the CDR3. V dropped 0 bases and J dropped 8 bases, with 12 bases sitting between them. CDR1 is SGHRS, CDR2 YFSETQ, per germline. The CDR3 sequence is CASSLDSPVDSPLHF. DNA of the CDR3: TGCGCCAGCAGCTTGGATAGTCCTGTCGATTCACCCCTCCACTTT.

V usage is TRBV5-1 and J usage is TRBJ1-1; the D is unclear. V dropped 0 bases and J dropped 0 bases, with 3 bases sitting between them. CDR3 length: 13 amino acids. Germline V gene sequence: CDR1 SGHRS, CDR2 YFSETQ. Here the CDR3 DNA reads TGCGCCAGCAGCTTGGGGCTGAACACTGAAGCTTTCTTT. It specifies CASSLGLNTEAFF.

The rearrangement links TRBV2 to TRBJ2-4, with 8 bases identical to TRBD1. V lost 6 bases to trimming and J lost 4 bases; unmatched junction nucleotides: 8. CDR3 length: 15 residues. Germline assignment: CDR1 SNHLY and CDR2 FYNNEI. CDR3 sequence: CASRAFRDRKNIQYF. The CDR3 bases are TGTGCCAGCAGAGCTTTCCGGGACAGGAAAAACATTCAGTACTTC. Full variable domain (rest looked up from reference TRBV2 and TRBJ2-4): EPEVTQTPSHQVTQMGQEVILRCVPISNHLYFYWYRQILGQKVEFLVSFYNNEISEKSEIFDDQFSVERPDGSNFTLKIRSTKLEDSAMYFCASRAFRDRKNIQYFGAGTRLSVL.

The V call is TRBV3-1 (or the pseudogene TRBV3-2), the J call TRBJ2-5, with TRBD2 matching over 7 bases. The V and J ends lost 4 bases and 5 bases, in that order; junction bases with no gene match: 13. In germline, CDR1 is LGHDT, CDR2 YNNKEL (reference sequence). The CDR3 consists of 16 residues. CDR3 bases: TGTGCCAGCAGCCCCCACTCTAACGGGGGAGGGGAGACCCAGTACTTC. Protein sequence: CASSPHSNGGGETQYF.

The chain joins TRBV7-8 to TRBJ1-4; 8 bases fit TRBD1. The V gene's germline CDR1 is SGHVS and CDR2 FQNEAQ. The junction had 7 bases not matched to a gene; V was cut back by 6 bases and J by 4 bases. CDR3 length: 15 residues. This CDR3 is CASSRAGQVNEKLFF. CDR3 nucleotides: TGTGCCAGCAGTCGTGCGGGACAGGTTAATGAAAAACTGTTTTTT.

The chain has TRBV11-2 and TRBJ1-2; D perhaps matches TRBD1 (5 bases). V was shortened by 0 bases and J by 4 bases, with 15 bases between the two germline ends. The germline V gene has CDR1 SGHAT and CDR2 FQNNGV. The CDR3 is 16 amino acids. CDR3 in amino acids: CASSLDSLPGGYGYTF. CDR3 coding DNA: TGTGCCAGCAGCTTAGACTCCCTTCCGGGGGGCTATGGCTACACCTTC.

The chain joins TRBV24-1 to TRBJ2-3; TRBD2 agrees at 9 bases. Germline CDR1 reads KGHDR; CDR2 reads SFDVKD. Trimming took 6 bases from V and 0 from J; bases not matched to a gene: 0. The CDR3 runs 14 residues. This CDR3 is CATSSGGSTDTQYF. The CDR3 coding sequence is TGTGCCACCAGTAGCGGGGGGAGCACAGATACGCAGTATTTT.

V and J are TRBV30 and TRBJ1-2; perhaps TRBD1 as D (6 bases). The germline gives CDR1 GTSNPN, CDR2 SVGIG (reference sequence). Between the trimmed V and J ends, which lost 4 bases and 5 bases, there was a span of 20 bases. CDR3 length: 15 residues. This CDR3 is CAWTSRDKWDYGYTF. The CDR3 coding sequence is TGTGCCTGGACTAGCCGGGACAAATGGGATTATGGCTACACCTTC. The whole variable domain, remainder taken from reference TRBV30 and TRBJ1-2, is SQTIHQWPATLVQPVGSPLSLECTVEGTSNPNLYWYRQAAGRGLQLLFYSVGIGQISSEVPQNLSASRPQDRQFILSSKKLLLSDSGFYLCAWTSRDKWDYGYTFGSGTRLTVV.

This clone has a single count. This chain uses TRBV18 with TRBJ1-3; D is unclear. The ends were cut back, 0 bases at V and 0 bases at J, with 6 bases in the middle. Germline V gene data show CDR1 as KGHSH and CDR2 as LQKENI. The CDR3 runs to 15 residues. The CDR3 sequence is CASSPPSPSGNTIYF. In DNA form, the CDR3 reads TGTGCCAGCTCACCACCGAGTCCCTCTGGAAACACCATATATTTT.

The chain employs TRBV14 and TRBJ1-2, with no clear D. The CDR3 consists of 9 residues. Deletions cut 4 bases from V and 13 bases from J, with 7 bases between. CDR1 is SGHDN and CDR2 is FVKESK in the germline V gene. The DNA of the CDR3 is TGTGCCAGCAGCCCCCCGAGCACCTTC. This codes for CASSPPSTF.

This chain uses TRBV19 with TRBJ2-1; D gene unclear. Deletions cut 0 bases from V and 6 bases from J, with 9 bases between. Per germline, CDR1 LNHDA and CDR2 SQIVND (reference sequence). This CDR3 has 14 residues. DNA for the CDR3: TGTGCCAGTAGTATAGAGAGCCGACTCAATGAGCAGTTCTTC. Amino acid sequence: CASSIESRLNEQFF. The full variable domain, its missing parts supplied by reference TRBV19 and TRBJ2-1, is DGGITQSPKYLFRKEGQNVTLSCEQNLNHDAMYWYRQDPGQGLRLIYYSQIVNDFQKGDIAEGYSVSREKKESFPLTVTSAQKNPTAFYLCASSIESRLNEQFFGPGTRLTVL.

The chain joins TRBV7-9 to TRBJ1-1; no definite D call. The CDR3 runs to 14 residues. Trimming stripped 4 bases from V and 0 bases from J, with 9 bases between. From germline, CDR1 is SEHNR and CDR2 FQNEAQ (reference sequence). CDR3 sequence: CASSYGVMNTEAFF. DNA for the CDR3: TGTGCCAGCAGCTACGGGGTTATGAACACTGAAGCTTTCTTT.